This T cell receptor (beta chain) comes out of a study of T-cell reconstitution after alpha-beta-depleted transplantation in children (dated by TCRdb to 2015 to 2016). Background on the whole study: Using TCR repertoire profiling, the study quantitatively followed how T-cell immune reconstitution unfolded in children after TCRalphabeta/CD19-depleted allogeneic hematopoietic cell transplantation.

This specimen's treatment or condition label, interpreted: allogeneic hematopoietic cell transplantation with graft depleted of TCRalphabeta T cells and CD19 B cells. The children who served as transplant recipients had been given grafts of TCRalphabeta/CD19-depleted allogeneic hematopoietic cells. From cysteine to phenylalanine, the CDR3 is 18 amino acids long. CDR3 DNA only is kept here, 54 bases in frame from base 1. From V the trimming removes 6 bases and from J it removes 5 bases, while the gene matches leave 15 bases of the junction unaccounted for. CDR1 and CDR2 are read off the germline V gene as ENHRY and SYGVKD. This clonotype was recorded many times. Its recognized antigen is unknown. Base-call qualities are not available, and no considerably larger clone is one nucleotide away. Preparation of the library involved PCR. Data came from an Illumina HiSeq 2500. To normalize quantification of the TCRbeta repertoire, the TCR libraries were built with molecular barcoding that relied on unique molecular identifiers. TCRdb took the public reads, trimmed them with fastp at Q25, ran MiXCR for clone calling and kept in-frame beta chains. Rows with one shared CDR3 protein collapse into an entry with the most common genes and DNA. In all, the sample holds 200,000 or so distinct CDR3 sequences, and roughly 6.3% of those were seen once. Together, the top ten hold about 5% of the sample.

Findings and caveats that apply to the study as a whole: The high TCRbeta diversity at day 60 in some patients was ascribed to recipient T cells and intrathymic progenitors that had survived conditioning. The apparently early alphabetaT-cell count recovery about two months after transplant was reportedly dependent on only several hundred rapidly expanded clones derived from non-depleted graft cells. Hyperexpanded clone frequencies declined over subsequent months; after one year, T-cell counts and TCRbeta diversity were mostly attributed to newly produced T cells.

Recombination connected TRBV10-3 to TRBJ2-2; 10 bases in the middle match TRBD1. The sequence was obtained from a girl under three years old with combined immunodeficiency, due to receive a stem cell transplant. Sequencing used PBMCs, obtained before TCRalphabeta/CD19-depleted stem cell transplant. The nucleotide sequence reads TGTGCCATCAGCAACTTCCCGGGACAGGGGCCGGGAACCGGGGAGCTGTTTTTT. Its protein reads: CAISNFPGQGPGTGELFF.